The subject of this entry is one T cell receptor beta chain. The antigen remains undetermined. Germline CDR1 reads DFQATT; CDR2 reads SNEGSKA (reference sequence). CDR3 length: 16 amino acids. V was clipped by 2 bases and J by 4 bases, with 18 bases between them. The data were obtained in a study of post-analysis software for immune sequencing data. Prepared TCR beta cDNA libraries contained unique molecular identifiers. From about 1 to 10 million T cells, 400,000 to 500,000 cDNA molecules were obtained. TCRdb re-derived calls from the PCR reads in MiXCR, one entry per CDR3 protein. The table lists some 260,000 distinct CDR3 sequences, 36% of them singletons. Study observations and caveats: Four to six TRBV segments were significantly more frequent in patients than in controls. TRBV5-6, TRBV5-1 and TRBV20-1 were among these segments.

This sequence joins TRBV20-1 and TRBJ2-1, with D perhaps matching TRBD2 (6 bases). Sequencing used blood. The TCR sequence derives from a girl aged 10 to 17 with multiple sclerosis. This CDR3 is CSARPAGGANYNEQFF. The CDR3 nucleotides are TGCAGTGCTAGACCAGCGGGCGGCGCGAATTACAATGAGCAGTTCTTC.